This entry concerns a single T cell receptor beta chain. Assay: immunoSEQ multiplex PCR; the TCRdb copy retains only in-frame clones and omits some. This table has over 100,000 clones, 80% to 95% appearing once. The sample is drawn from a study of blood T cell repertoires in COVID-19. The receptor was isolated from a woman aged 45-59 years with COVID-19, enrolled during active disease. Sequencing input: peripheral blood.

In DNA form, the CDR3 reads TGTGCCAGCAGCAAAGTTGAGGGTCCCCCTGAAGCTTTCTTT. This translates into CASSKVEGPPEAFF. The chain recombines TRBV21-1 with TRBJ1-1. TRBV21-1 is annotated as a pseudogene. The CDR3 covers 14 residues.